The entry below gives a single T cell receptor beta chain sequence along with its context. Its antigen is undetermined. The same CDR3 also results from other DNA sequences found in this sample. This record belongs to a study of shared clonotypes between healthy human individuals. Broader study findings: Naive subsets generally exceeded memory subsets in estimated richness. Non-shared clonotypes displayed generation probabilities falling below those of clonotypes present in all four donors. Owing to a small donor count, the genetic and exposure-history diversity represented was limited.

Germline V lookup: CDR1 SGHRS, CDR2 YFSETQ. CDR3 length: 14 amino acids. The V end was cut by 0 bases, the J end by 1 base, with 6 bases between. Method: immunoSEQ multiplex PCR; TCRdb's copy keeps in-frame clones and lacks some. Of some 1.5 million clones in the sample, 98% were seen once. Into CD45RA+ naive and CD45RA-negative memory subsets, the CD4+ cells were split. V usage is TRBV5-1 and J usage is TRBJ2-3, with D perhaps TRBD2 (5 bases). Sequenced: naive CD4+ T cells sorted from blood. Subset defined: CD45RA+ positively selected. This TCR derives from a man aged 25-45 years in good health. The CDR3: CASSLEGGTDTQYF. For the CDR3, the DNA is TGCGCCAGCAGCTTGGAGGGAGGCACAGATACGCAGTATTTT.